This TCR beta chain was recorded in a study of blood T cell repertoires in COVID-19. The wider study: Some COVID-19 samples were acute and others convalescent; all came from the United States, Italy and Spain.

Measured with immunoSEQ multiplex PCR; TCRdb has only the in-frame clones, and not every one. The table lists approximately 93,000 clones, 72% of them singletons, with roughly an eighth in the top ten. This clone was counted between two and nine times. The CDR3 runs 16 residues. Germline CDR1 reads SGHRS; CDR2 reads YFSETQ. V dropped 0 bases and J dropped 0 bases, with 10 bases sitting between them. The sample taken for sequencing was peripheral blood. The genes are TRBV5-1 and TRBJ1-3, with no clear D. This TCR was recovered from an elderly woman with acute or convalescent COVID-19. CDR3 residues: CASSLVEINSGNTIYF. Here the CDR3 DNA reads TGCGCCAGCAGCTTGGTAGAGATTAACTCTGGAAACACCATATATTTT.